The following is a T cell receptor (beta chain) sequence with its context. Its antigen is currently not known. The observed sequence ends 3 residues before the CDR3 terminus, with the missing tail filled in from the germline J gene. Trimming takes 0 bases from V and 0 bases from J, and the germline ends sit 6 bases apart. From the cysteine through the phenylalanine, the CDR3 covers 14 amino acids. Sequencing covers 33 bases of the CDR3, shown here with the frame starting at base 1. The germline V gene sets CDR1 to SGHRS and CDR2 to YFSETQ. The data are from a study of T cells in women clearing cervical HPV infection (dated by TCRdb to between 2018 and 2020). For the wider study: The cases were about 23 women with histologically confirmed HPV16-related CIN3 or worse, and 2 of those women had invasive cancers. In the parent cohort, some 10,000 women aged 18 or older were enrolled in Guanacaste, Costa Rica, during about 1992 to 1994 and were followed for more than 6 years. Cases and controls were matched on year of sample collection and on age within five years. Among cases, blood sampling came a median of roughly 140 days after lesion detection, with an interquartile range of about 80 to 210 days. Quality controls consisted of five blinded duplicates per group, for a total of roughly 60 samples made up of some 50 participants and some 10 replicates. Blood from cases was collected at the visit at which the lesion was first identified, whereas blood from controls was collected once infection was no longer detected. HLA typing was available for only a few women, so HLA type could not be excluded as a confounder. This exploratory proof-of-principle case-control study, nested within the Guanacaste HPV Natural History Study in Costa Rica, compared TCR repertoires among women with different cervical HPV16 outcomes. Cases had a median age of approximately 34 years and controls had a median age of 38, with no significant differences in baseline characteristics. The controls were 25 to 30 women whose single incident HPV16 infection cleared within 12 months with no development of precancer or cancer. Broader findings and caveats from the paper: Cases had lower TRBV6-7 relative abundance than controls (approximately 0.11% versus 0.16%; Bonferroni P = 0.0008). Because the number of T cells per sample was unknown, the richness differences could reflect varying T-cell content rather than repertoire biology. Whether associations preceded infection or resulted from infection could not be shown with the cross-sectional design, and effector/memory subsets and HPV-specific T cells were not isolated. Cases were distinguished from controls with an estimated AUC of over 0.75 by random forest classifiers combining richness and V gene abundances. TCR repertoire richness was significantly higher in CIN3+ cases than in controls across sequencing depths, while evenness did not differ.

Using the immunoSEQ assay, multiplex PCR amplified TCR beta CDR3 regions from an average of about 1,300 ng of genomic DNA per sample. Primer bias was corrected in the assay by using a complete synthetic TCR repertoire to establish an amplification baseline. Amplicons were sequenced on the Illumina platform. Per the authors' processing: Sequence errors were corrected by clustering with frequency ratios and a modified nearest-neighbor algorithm, and the sequences were then analyzed in the immunoSEQ Analyzer using IMGT gene definitions. At each rarefaction depth, TCR richness and evenness were averaged over 20 rarefaction repeats, and samples with fewer sequences than the depth were excluded. V, D and J gene relative abundances were compared between groups with Wilcoxon rank sum tests, applying FDR correction. In the blinded duplicates, the intraclass correlation was over 95% for TCR richness and averaged about 80% across around 66 gene segments. TCRdb limited this immuneACCESS table to in-frame rearrangements with V and J called. A share of clones is missing; checked studies link under half to unresolved V genes, and the rest is unexplained. That table is the source of V, J and clone size, and D and trimming were worked out from the DNA. The sample table holds 20,000 or so clones. The ten top clones hold 5.5% to 7% of the sample.

Every participant had a single incident cervical HPV16 infection, and prevalent HPV16 infections were excluded. Cervical HPV DNA was detected with MY09/MY11 PCR, and genotyping was done with dot-blot hybridization. Approximately 15 mL of heparinized blood was centrifuged, after which the buffy coat was aliquoted, frozen at -30 degrees C, and then stored at -80 degrees C. QIAGEN kits were used to extract genomic DNA from buffy coat specimens. This receptor was obtained from a woman aged 18-70 years with a cervical HPV16 infection that either progressed to CIN3+ or cleared (not recorded which). Material: blood buffy coat. The sequence links TRBV5-1 to TRBJ1-1, with the D gene not confidently named. The CDR3 protein is CASSLVAVNTEAFF. The sequenced part of the CDR3 DNA is TGCGCCAGCAGCTTGGTGGCGGTGAACACTGAA.